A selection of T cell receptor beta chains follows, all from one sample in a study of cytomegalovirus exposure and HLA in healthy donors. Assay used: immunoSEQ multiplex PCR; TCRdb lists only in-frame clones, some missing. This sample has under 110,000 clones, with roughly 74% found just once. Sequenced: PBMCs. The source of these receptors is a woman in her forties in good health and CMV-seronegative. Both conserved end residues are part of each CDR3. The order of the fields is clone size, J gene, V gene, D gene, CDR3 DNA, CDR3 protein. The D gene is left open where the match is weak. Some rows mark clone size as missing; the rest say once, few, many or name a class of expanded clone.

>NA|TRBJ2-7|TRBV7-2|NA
TGTGCCAGCAGCCAAACCACGGCCTACGAGCAGTACTTC
CASSQTTAYEQYF
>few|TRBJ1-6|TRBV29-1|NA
TGCAGCGTTAGGATAGAGACAGTTAATTCACCCCTCCACTTT
CSVRIETVNSPLHF
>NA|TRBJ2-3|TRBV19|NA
TGTGCCAGTAGTATAGCCGACAGGGAGGTCACAGATACGCAGTATTTT
CASSIADREVTDTQYF
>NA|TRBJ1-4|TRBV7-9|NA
TGTGCCAGCAGCGGGGGGGGATTGTCTAATGAAAAACTGTTTTTT
CASSGGGLSNEKLFF
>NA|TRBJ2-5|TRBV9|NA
TGTGCCAGCAGCGTAGGTTTCCAGCAAGAGACCCAGTACTTC
CASSVGFQQETQYF
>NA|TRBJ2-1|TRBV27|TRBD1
TGTGCCAGCAGTCCCAGGACAGGTTCCTACAATGAGCAGTTCTTC
CASSPRTGSYNEQFF
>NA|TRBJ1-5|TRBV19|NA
TGTGCCAGTAGCACCCCGTCGGATCAGCCCCAGCATTTT
CASSTPSDQPQHF
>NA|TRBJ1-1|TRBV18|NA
TGTGCCAGCTCACCCCCGACGGCGGGGAAGAACACTGAAGCTTTCTTT
CASSPPTAGKNTEAFF
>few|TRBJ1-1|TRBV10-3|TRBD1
TGTGCCATCAGCAGGACAGGGGGGAACACTGAAGCTTTCTTT
CAISRTGGNTEAFF
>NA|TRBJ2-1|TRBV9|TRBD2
TGTGCCAGCAGTTCCGACAGGGCCGGGACTAGCGGGAGAGGGTTGCAGTTCTTC
CASSSDRAGTSGRGLQFF
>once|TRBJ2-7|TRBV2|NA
TGTGCCAGCAGTGTCTACCACGAGCAGTACTTC
CASSVYHEQYF
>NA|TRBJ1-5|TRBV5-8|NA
TGTGCCAGCAGCTTGGTAGGGGATGCTCAGCCCCAGCATTTT
CASSLVGDAQPQHF
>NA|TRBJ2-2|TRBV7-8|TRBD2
TGTGCCAGCAGCTTAGTCCGGAACCCGGGACTAGCGGGAGCCTCCACCGGGGAGCTGTTTTTT
CASSLVRNPGLAGASTGELFF
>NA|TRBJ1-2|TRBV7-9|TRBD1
TGTGCCAGCAGCTATGGACCCCCCGGACAGGGGGCGCTCGGCTACACCTTC
CASSYGPPGQGALGYTF
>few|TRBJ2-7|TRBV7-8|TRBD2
TGTGCCAGCAGCCCGACTAGCGGGAGGACCCACGAGCAGTACTTC
CASSPTSGRTHEQYF
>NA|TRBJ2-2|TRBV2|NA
TGTGCCAGCAGTGTGATCCTATCGGGTAGCGGGGAGCTGTTTTTT
CASSVILSGSGELFF
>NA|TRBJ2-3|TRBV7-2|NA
TGTGCCAGCAGCTCATCGGCAGGGACAGATACGCAGTATTTT
CASSSSAGTDTQYF
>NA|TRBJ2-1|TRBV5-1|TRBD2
TGCGCCAGCAGCGCATATAGCGGGGAGTACAATGAGCAGTTCTTC
CASSAYSGEYNEQFF
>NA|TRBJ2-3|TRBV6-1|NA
TGTGCCAGCAGTGAAGCTGAGCGGGTGAACACAGATACGCAGTATTTT
CASSEAERVNTDTQYF
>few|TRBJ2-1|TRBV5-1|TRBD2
TGCGCCAGCAGCCCGACTAGCGGGAGGCTGGATGAGCAGTTCTTC
CASSPTSGRLDEQFF
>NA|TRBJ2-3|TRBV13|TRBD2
TGTGCCAGCAGCTCAGGACTAGCGGAAATACACACAGATACGCAGTATTTT
CASSSGLAEIHTDTQYF
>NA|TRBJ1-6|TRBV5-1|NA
TGCGCCAGCAGCCGGGTCTCTAATGCGGCACCCCTCCACTTT
CASSRVSNAAPLHF
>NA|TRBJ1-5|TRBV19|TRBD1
TGTGCCAGTGTCGCGCCCGCCAGGACAGGGGGCGATCAGCCCCAGCATTTT
CASVAPARTGGDQPQHF
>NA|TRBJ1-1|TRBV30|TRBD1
TGTGCCTGGACGTCAGGGGGCGCGTACACTGAAGCTTTCTTT
CAWTSGGAYTEAFF
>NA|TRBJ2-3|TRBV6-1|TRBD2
TGTGCCAGCAGTGAATATATAAGCGGGAGTTACGCAGATACGCAGTATTTT
CASSEYISGSYADTQYF
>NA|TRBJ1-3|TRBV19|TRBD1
TGTGCCAGTACCCGAGACAGGGACTCTGGAAACACCATATATTTT
CASTRDRDSGNTIYF
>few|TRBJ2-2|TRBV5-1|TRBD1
TGCGCCAGCAACTCCGGGACAGGGAACACCGGGGAGCTGTTTTTT
CASNSGTGNTGELFF
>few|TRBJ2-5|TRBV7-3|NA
TGTGCCAGCAGCGCGCGGTTGGAAGAGACCCAGTACTTC
CASSARLEETQYF
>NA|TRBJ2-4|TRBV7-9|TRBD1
TGTTCCAGCAGCTTAGGGACAGATCGTTCAAACATTCAGTACTTC
CSSSLGTDRSNIQYF
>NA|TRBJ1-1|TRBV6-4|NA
TGTGCCAGCAGTGAACAACCCACAGGGATCACTGAAGCTTTCTTT
CASSEQPTGITEAFF
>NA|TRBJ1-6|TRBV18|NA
TGTGCCAGCTCCATTTCCCCCAGGGAGGGGACGGATTCACCCCTCCACTTT
CASSISPREGTDSPLHF
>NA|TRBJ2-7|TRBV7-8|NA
TGTGCCAGCAGCTCCTTAGGCGGATGGGTCGAGCAGTACTTC
CASSSLGGWVEQYF
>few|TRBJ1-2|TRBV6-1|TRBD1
TGTGCCAGCAGTTATGGGACAGGGACGGTGGGCTACACCTTC
CASSYGTGTVGYTF
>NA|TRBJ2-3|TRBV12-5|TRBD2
TGTGCTAGTGGTTTTTCCGGCGGGAGAACAGATACGCAGTATTTT
CASGFSGGRTDTQYF
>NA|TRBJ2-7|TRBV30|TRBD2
TGTGCCTGGAGGACCGGGGGGATTCCCTACGAGCAGTACTTC
CAWRTGGIPYEQYF
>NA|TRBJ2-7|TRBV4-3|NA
TGCGCCAGCAGCCAAGAGGCCACATTCTACGAGCAGTACTTC
CASSQEATFYEQYF
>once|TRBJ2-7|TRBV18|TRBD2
TGTGCCAGCAGTGGGACTAGCGGGAGCTACGAGCAGTACTTC
CASSGTSGSYEQYF
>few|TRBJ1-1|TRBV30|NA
TGTGCCTGGAGCCCATTCGTAGGGGTTGAAGCTTTCTTT
CAWSPFVGVEAFF
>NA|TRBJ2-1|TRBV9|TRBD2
TGTGCCAGCAGCGTAGCTACAACTAGCGGGGGTAAAGGGGAGCAGTTCTTC
CASSVATTSGGKGEQFF
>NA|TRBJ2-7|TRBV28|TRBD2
TGTGCCAGCAGTTGGGGACTAGCGGGACCTTACGAGCAGTACTTC
CASSWGLAGPYEQYF
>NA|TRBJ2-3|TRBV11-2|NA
TGTGCCAGTGGGCAGGGGACCGCAGATACGCAGTATTTT
CASGQGTADTQYF
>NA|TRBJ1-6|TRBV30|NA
TGTGCCTGGAACTACCTGCAATATCCCCTCCACTTT
CAWNYLQYPLHF